The 8 T cell receptor beta chains below all came from one sample that was sequenced in a study of regulatory T cells in long-lasting Graves disease (TCRdb year 2021). Receptors were amplified or captured by multiplex PCR. Sequencing was performed on an Illumina HiSeq 4000. To build TCR beta libraries, CDR3 regions were amplified by Arm-PCR using iRepertoire HTBI primers. TCRdb reworked the public reads: Q25 trimming with fastp, MiXCR clone assembly, productive beta chains retained. Identical CDR3 proteins give one entry, which carries the most common genes and DNA. The sample has about 470,000 distinct CDR3 sequences on record, about 16% of them singletons. The ten largest clonotypes hold approximately 15% of the sample. In light of the paper, this sample's time point label describes: newly diagnosed GD, antithyroid drugs for less than 3 months. For both TCR sequencing and RNA sequencing, RNA was extracted from PBMCs in TRIzol.

The sample was also reused in another study, on T cells in Graves' hyperthyroidism and ophthalmopathy.

Sequenced material: peripheral blood mononuclear cells (PBMCs), taken at new diagnosis, from a patient treated with antithyroid drugs. The receptors stem from a young woman with Graves disease. Donor details come from another sample of the same person, matched by shared clones.

The rearrangement uses TRBV2 and TRBJ2-7; D gene unclear. The CDR3 spans 14 residues. V was shortened by 6 bases and J by 3 bases, with 15 bases between the two germline ends. In germline, CDR1 is SNHLY, CDR2 FYNNEI. The CDR3 sequence is CASSRRLLFYEQYF. Here the CDR3 DNA reads TGTGCCAGCAGCCGGCGGTTGTTATTCTACGAGCAGTACTTC.

This clonotype appeared a few times. This chain links TRBV2 with TRBJ1-1; D is unclear. The germline gives CDR1 SNHLY, CDR2 FYNNEI. The V end was cut by 1 base, the J end by 5 bases, with 8 bases between. There are 13 residues in the CDR3. CDR3 in amino acids: CASSEDWATEAFF. In DNA, the CDR3 is TGTGCCAGCAGTGAAGATTGGGCGACTGAAGCTTTCTTT.

The chain carries TRBV27 and TRBJ2-2; the match to TRBD2 covers 11 bases. V lost 1 base and J lost 6; bases outside the gene matches: 4. The germline V gene encodes CDR1 MNHEY and CDR2 SMNVEV (reference sequence). This CDR3 region has 16 residues. The CDR3 sequence: CASSLLLAGVPGELFF. CDR3 sequence (DNA): TGTGCCAGCAGTTTATTACTAGCGGGAGTACCCGGGGAGCTGTTTTTT.

The rearrangement joins TRBV28 to TRBJ1-2; 11 positions match TRBD1. J was trimmed by 4 bases and V by 5 bases; bases with no gene match: 6. The length of the CDR3 is 15 residues. CDR1 MDHEN and CDR2 SYDVKM come from the germline V gene. The CDR3 DNA is TGTGCCAGCAGTAGAGCCGGGACAGGGGGCTATGGCTACACCTTC. It specifies CASSRAGTGGYGYTF.

V and J are TRBV18 and TRBJ1-1; tentatively, D is TRBD1 (6 bases). CDR1 and CDR2 from the germline V gene are KGHSH and LQKENI. V gave up 0 bases and J gave up 3 bases, with 14 bases separating them. This CDR3 has 16 amino acids. The CDR3 DNA reads TGTGCCAGCTCACCACCCCAGGGGAGGTTTTACACTGAAGCTTTCTTT. It specifies CASSPPQGRFYTEAFF.

Turning to this clonotype: One end of the junction varies from germline; a read error may be responsible. This rearrangement joins TRBV7-9 to TRBJ2-7; 15 bases fit TRBD2. Germline lookup yields CDR1 SEHNR and CDR2 FQNEAQ (reference sequence). The CDR3 is 13 residues long. CDR3 sequence (DNA): TGTGCCAGCGGCCTCGGACTAGCGGGAGGGCCTGGCTTC. Residues: CASGLGLAGGPGF.

V and J are TRBV2 and TRBJ2-2, with 8 nucleotides matching TRBD2. This CDR3 has 14 amino acids. CDR1 SNHLY and CDR2 FYNNEI come from the germline V gene. The V gene end was trimmed by 7 bases and the J gene end by 6 bases; junction bases not matched to a gene: 7. The CDR3 DNA is TGTGCCAGCATCGAGACTAGCGAGCCCGGGGAGCTGTTTTTT. This sequence encodes CASIETSEPGELFF.

The chain uses TRBV6-1 and TRBJ2-7; 7 nucleotides line up with TRBD1. This CDR3 has 13 residues. The trim removed 6 bases at V and 5 bases at J, leaving 7 bases unmatched. The germline CDR1 and CDR2 sequences are MNHNS and SASEGT. CDR3 sequence reads: CASSWTGWDEQYF. As DNA, the CDR3 is TGTGCCAGCAGCTGGACAGGTTGGGACGAGCAGTACTTC.